This TCR beta chain was sequenced for a study of STAT3 mutations in large granular lymphocyte leukemia. Whole-study context: Roughly half the longitudinally sequenced T-LGLL patients had canonical STAT3 mutations.

CDR1 is SEHNR and CDR2 is FQNEAQ in the germline V gene (reference sequence). The CDR3 totals 15 residues. The germline V and J ends were trimmed by 5 bases and 1 base, with 14 bases remaining between them. About this clone itself: Its antigen is undetermined.

Study findings and constraints: Sampling intervals varied between patients and samples. At least one immunodominant TCR beta clonotype appeared in every T-cell large granular lymphocyte leukemia patient. Persisting codominant clonotypes may have hidden a small pathogenic clone.

The method was immunoSEQ multiplex PCR; TCRdb's version includes in-frame clones alone and lacks a portion of them. The sample shows roughly 1,700 clones, about 60% of them seen only once. Specimen: peripheral blood mononuclear cells. The TCR sequence derives from an older woman with T-cell large granular lymphocyte leukemia. Some clones in this sample may be carry-over from other donors' samples. The genes are TRBV7-9 and TRBJ1-2, with D uncertain. The CDR3 reads CASSTQRTDNYGYTF. CDR3 coding DNA: TGTGCCAGCAGCACCCAGCGGACGGATAACTATGGCTACACCTTC.